The 4 T cell receptor beta chains in this list originate from one sample, sequenced in a study of shared clonotypes between healthy human individuals. TCRdb keeps only in-frame clones here, not all; method: immunoSEQ multiplex PCR. The repertoire holds approximately 330,000 clones, with more than 60% as singletons. The sample taken for sequencing was memory CD4+ T cells sorted from blood. Subset indicated: CD45RA-negative fraction. The receptors stem from a man aged 25 to 45 in good health.

This clone appeared many times. The genes are TRBV9 and TRBJ2-1, with no clear D. Germline V gives CDR1 SGDLS, CDR2 YYNGEE. This CDR3 spans 17 amino acids. V was clipped by 4 bases and J by 5 bases, with 22 bases between them. The CDR3 sequence: CASSPDLYSYVNNEQFF. DNA of the CDR3: TGTGCCAGCAGCCCGGATTTGTACTCGTACGTAAACAATGAGCAGTTCTTC.

This chain uses TRBV14 with TRBJ2-3, with D maybe TRBD1 (5 bases). In germline, CDR1 is SGHDN, CDR2 FVKESK. The V end lost 0 bases, the J end lost 0 bases, and 13 bases lay between the germline ends. The CDR3 is 17 amino acids. The CDR3 sequence is CASSQDLLGASTDTQYF. CDR3 nucleotide sequence: TGTGCCAGCAGCCAAGATCTTCTAGGGGCTAGCACAGATACGCAGTATTTT.

The chain carries TRBV2 and TRBJ1-2; D is unresolved. There are 12 residues in the CDR3. V dropped 3 bases and J dropped 4 bases, with 6 bases sitting between them. Germline V gives CDR1 SNHLY, CDR2 FYNNEI. CDR3: CASSEPVYGYTF. As DNA, the CDR3 is TGTGCCAGCAGTGAGCCAGTCTATGGCTACACCTTC.

This clone occurred a few times. This sequence joins TRBV6-1 and TRBJ1-2; 10 nucleotides align to TRBD1. The CDR3 runs 13 residues. Germline V gene lookup returns CDR1 MNHNS and CDR2 SASEGT. Losses at the gene ends were 6 bases for V and 4 bases for J; bases not matched to a gene: 2. CDR3 region: CASRTGGGYGYTF. The CDR3 DNA sequence: TGTGCCAGCAGGACAGGGGGCGGCTATGGCTACACCTTC.